This T cell receptor (beta chain) is from a study of Ad26.COV2.S vaccination and SARS-CoV-2 variants. Whole-study context: Once or twice, 56 days apart, Ad26.COV2.S was delivered intramuscularly. Study results and caveats: Researchers reported similar non-spike TCR breadth in vaccine and placebo recipients.

Trimming removed 6 bases from V and 3 bases from J; junction bases left unmatched: 7. Germline CDR1 is LGHNA and CDR2 is YSLEER. CDR3 size: 15 residues. The treatment denotes: around 19 received Ad26.COV2.S at low or high dose, single or two shots; roughly 5 received placebo; per-sample allocation not given. Day 63 following the first vaccine or placebo injection was when the samples were taken. Participants' vaccine, an Ad26 vector, delivered Wuhan-strain SARS-CoV-2 spike. Profiled with immunoSEQ multiplex PCR; TCRdb holds only in-frame clones, not every one. The sample contains about 350,000 clones, around nine tenths of which appear only once. In the case of this clone: Antigen unknown.

The sample was peripheral blood, taken in a trial of Ad26.COV2.S vaccine versus placebo. This TCR came from a person between 18 and 59 years old who received the Ad26.COV2.S COVID-19 vaccine or a placebo. The genes are TRBV4-3 and TRBJ1-4; 7 bases line up with TRBD1. The CDR3 region is CASSDTGEPNEKLFF. The CDR3 nucleotides read TGCGCCAGCAGTGATACAGGGGAACCTAATGAAAAACTGTTTTTT.